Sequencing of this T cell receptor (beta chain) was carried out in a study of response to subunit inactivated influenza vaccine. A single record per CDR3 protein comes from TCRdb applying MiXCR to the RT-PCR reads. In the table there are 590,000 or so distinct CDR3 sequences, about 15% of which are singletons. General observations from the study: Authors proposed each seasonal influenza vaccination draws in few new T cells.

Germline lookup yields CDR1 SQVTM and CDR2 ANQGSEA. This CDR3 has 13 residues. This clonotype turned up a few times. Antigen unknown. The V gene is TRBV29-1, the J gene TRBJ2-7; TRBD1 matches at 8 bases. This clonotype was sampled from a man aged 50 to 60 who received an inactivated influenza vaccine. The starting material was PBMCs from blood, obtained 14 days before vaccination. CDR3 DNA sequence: TGCAGTGTCAAGAGGACAGGGACCTACGAGCAGTACTTC. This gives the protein CSVKRTGTYEQYF.